Below, one TCR beta chain is given with its context. Patients who had autoimmune disease history or got systemic immunosuppression were left out. This sample was taken from a study of OX40 agonist ivuxolimab in advanced cancers. In the study overall: Three patients responded partially, comprising one with hepatocellular carcinoma and two with cutaneous melanoma.

CDR1 is SNHLY, CDR2 FYNNEI, per germline. CDR3 length equals 14 residues. V was clipped by 4 bases and J by 3 bases; unmatched bases: 2. Profiling relied on immunoSEQ multiplex PCR, and the TCRdb table lists in-frame clones only, not all of them. This table has 60,000 or so clones, more than 85% appearing once. Sequencing used CD4+ or CD8+ T cells sorted from blood, obtained in a trial of the OX40 agonist ivuxolimab. The sequence derives from an adult with an advanced solid tumor such as melanoma, head and neck, liver or kidney cancer. The chain links TRBV2 to TRBJ2-7; 11 positions match TRBD1. The CDR3 nucleotides read TGTGCCAGCAGTGCGGGACAGGGGGACTACGAGCAGTACTTC. As protein: CASSAGQGDYEQYF.